These 30 T cell receptor beta chains originate from one sample sequenced in a study of T cell repertoires in cytomegalovirus infection. MiXCR, applied by TCRdb to the reads, yields one record per CDR3 protein. The data show fewer than 400,000 distinct CDR3 sequences, with roughly 20% seen just once and about 10% held by the top ten. Input material: PBMCs. The receptors were gathered from a human donor in good health (CMV status not recorded). Some clones in this sample may be carry-over from other donors' samples.

This clonotype was seen a few times. V is TRBV19 and J is TRBJ2-7, with TRBD2 as a possible D gene (5 bases). The V end was cut by 10 bases, the J end by 3 bases, with 19 bases between. Germline V gene lookup returns CDR1 LNHDA and CDR2 SQIVND (reference sequence). This CDR3 comprises 14 residues. The CDR3 reads CATTGKALFYEQYF. The CDR3, as DNA: TGTGCCACCACCGGGAAAGCCCTATTCTACGAGCAGTACTTC.

There are a few counts of this clonotype. The chain employs TRBV15 and TRBJ1-6; 11 nucleotides agree with TRBD1. The length of the CDR3 is 14 residues. Germline CDR1 is LNHNV and CDR2 is YYDKDF (reference sequence). With 5 bases clipped from V and 13 bases from J, the junction kept 7 bases outside the gene matches. CDR3 coding DNA: TGTGCCACCAGCGGACAGGGGGCGGTACGGCCCCTCCACTTT. Translating gives CATSGQGAVRPLHF.

The chain has TRBV6-8 and TRBJ1-5; D remains unclear. The germline CDR1 and CDR2 sequences are MNHGY and SAAAGT. Deletions cut 0 bases from V and 5 bases from J, with 5 bases between. This CDR3 has 13 amino acids. CDR3 nucleotide sequence: TGTGCCAGCAGTTACTCGGACTATCAGCCCCAGCATTTT. Its protein is CASSYSDYQPQHF.

This clonotype was detected ten times or more. This chain joins TRBV7-2 and TRBJ1-2, with 8 bases lining up with TRBD1. Germline trimming cut 5 bases from V and 4 bases from J; bases unmatched to any gene: 6. There are 14 residues in the CDR3. Germline CDR1 and CDR2: SGHTA and FQGNSA. The CDR3 DNA is TGTGCCAGCAGCCCCCGGACAGGGATCTATGGCTACACCTTC. This encodes CASSPRTGIYGYTF. Full variable domain (outside the CDR3, taken from reference TRBV7-2 and TRBJ1-2): GAGVSQSPSNKVTEKGKDVELRCDPISGHTALYWYRQSLGQGLEFLIYFQGNSAPDKSGLPSDRFSAERTGGSVSTLTIQRTQQEDSAVYLCASSPRTGIYGYTFGSGTRLTVV.

This clonotype showed up many times. This rearrangement joins TRBV7-2 to TRBJ2-2; D gene unclear. CDR1 and CDR2 (germline): SGHTA, FQGNSA. V was trimmed by 3 bases and J by 4 bases, leaving 12 bases between them. This CDR3 has 15 residues. CDR3 nucleotides: TGTGCCAGCAGCTTGACCGGGCCGACCACCGGGGAGCTGTTTTTT. Translating it yields CASSLTGPTTGELFF. Filled out from reference TRBV7-2 and TRBJ2-2, the complete variable domain reads GAGVSQSPSNKVTEKGKDVELRCDPISGHTALYWYRQSLGQGLEFLIYFQGNSAPDKSGLPSDRFSAERTGGSVSTLTIQRTQQEDSAVYLCASSLTGPTTGELFFGEGSRLTVL.

V is TRBV19 and J is TRBJ1-2, with TRBD1 identical over 7 bases. Germline assignment: CDR1 LNHDA and CDR2 SQIVND (reference sequence). The ends lost 0 bases at V and 4 bases at J; junction bases unmatched: 11. The CDR3 is 17 residues long. The CDR3 here is CASSIDPFDRDTYGYTF. CDR3 sequence (DNA): TGTGCCAGTAGTATAGACCCATTCGACAGGGACACCTATGGCTACACCTTC.

This clonotype was seen a handful of times. The CDR3 loop is CASSYLMTGAEETQYF. The CDR3 DNA is TGTGCCAGCAGTTACCTAATGACAGGGGCTGAGGAGACCCAGTACTTC. This rearrangement joins TRBV6-6 to TRBJ2-5, with 8 bases fitting TRBD1. CDR3 size: 16 residues. V was pared by 2 bases and J by 5 bases, with 10 bases of the junction left unmatched. The germline V gene has CDR1 MNHNY and CDR2 SVGAGI (reference sequence).

This clonotype was observed a few times. This sequence joins TRBV12-3 or TRBV12-4 and TRBJ1-5; a possible D gene is TRBD1 (5 bases). The CDR3 sequence is 12 residues long. The V end lost 2 bases, the J end lost 11 bases, and 10 bases lay between the germline ends. Here the CDR3 reads CASSLTEGAQHF. The CDR3 DNA follows: TGTGCCAGCAGTTTAACCGAAGGGGCCCAGCATTTT.

This clonotype occurred a few times. The V gene is TRBV27, the J gene TRBJ1-1, with a possible D match to TRBD1 (6 bases). Germline V gene sequence: CDR1 MNHEY, CDR2 SMNVEV (reference sequence). The V end lost 10 bases, the J end lost 8 bases, and 17 bases lay between the germline ends. The CDR3 runs 12 residues. The CDR3 DNA follows: TGTGCCACCGAAGCAGGGGTAGCCGAAGCTTTCTTT. This gives the protein CATEAGVAEAFF.

Many counts were recorded for this clonotype. V and J are TRBV11-2 and TRBJ2-5, with D perhaps assigned TRBD1 or TRBD2 (6 bases each). V lost 5 bases and J 5 bases, leaving 18 bases between the germline ends. The CDR3 totals 15 residues. CDR1 SGHAT and CDR2 FQNNGV come from the germline V gene. The CDR3 reads CASSHARQAGETQYF. The CDR3 DNA follows: TGTGCCAGCAGCCACGCGAGACAGGCGGGGGAGACCCAGTACTTC.

In its sample, this clonotype was seen many times. The CDR3 DNA is TGTGCCAGCAGCTTTCGGACAGCAGCCTACGAGCAGTACTTC. Encoded protein: CASSFRTAAYEQYF. The V call is TRBV7-8, the J call TRBJ2-7, with a weak D call TRBD1 (6 bases). Per germline, CDR1 SGHVS and CDR2 FQNEAQ. V lost 3 bases, J lost 2 bases, and 11 bases lay in between. This CDR3 has 14 amino acids.

This clonotype occurred a few times. This chain uses TRBV20-1 with TRBJ1-5; perhaps TRBD1 as D (5 bases). The V and J ends lost 3 bases and 1 base respectively, with 16 bases between them. CDR3 length: 16 amino acids. CDR1 DFQATT and CDR2 SNEGSKA come from the germline V gene (reference sequence). Here the CDR3 reads CSASSHGAPSNQPQHF. The DNA of the CDR3 is TGCAGTGCTAGTTCCCACGGGGCACCGAGCAATCAGCCCCAGCATTTT.

This clonotype was counted ten times or more. The J gene is TRBJ2-5, the V gene TRBV7-6; no firm D call. Germline V gives CDR1 SGHVS, CDR2 FNYEAQ. This CDR3 region has 16 residues. Between the trimmed V and J ends, which lost 3 bases and 1 base, there was a span of 15 bases. The CDR3 reads CASSFVTEEAQETQYF. The CDR3 nucleotides read TGTGCCAGCAGCTTTGTGACCGAAGAGGCCCAAGAGACCCAGTACTTC.

The genes are TRBV9 and TRBJ2-5; no clear D gene. The CDR3 consists of 13 residues. The germline V and J ends were trimmed by 2 bases and 1 base, with 6 bases remaining between them. CDR1 is SGDLS, CDR2 YYNGEE, per germline. CDR3 sequence reads: CASSVGVQETQYF. The DNA for the CDR3 is TGTGCCAGCAGCGTTGGTGTCCAAGAGACCCAGTACTTC.

This clonotype has more than one count but fewer than ten. This rearrangement joins TRBV12-3 or TRBV12-4 to TRBJ1-4; 7 bases match TRBD1. The V segment lost 2 bases and the J segment 6 bases; nucleotides outside the gene matches: 3. This CDR3 is 14 amino acids long. The CDR3, as DNA: TGTGCCAGCAGTTTAACAGGGGACGATGAAAAACTGTTTTTT. This sequence encodes CASSLTGDDEKLFF.

The chain employs TRBV12-3 or TRBV12-4 and TRBJ1-2; the D gene is possibly TRBD1 (6 bases). The CDR3 loop spans 14 amino acids. The germline V and J ends were trimmed by 6 bases and 4 bases, with 15 bases remaining between them. The CDR3 region has the DNA TGTGCCAGCAGATCCCAGGGGATTGGCTATGGCTACACCTTC. Encoded protein: CASRSQGIGYGYTF.

The J gene is TRBJ2-1, the V gene TRBV30; D perhaps matches TRBD1 (5 bases). The germline gives CDR1 GTSNPN, CDR2 SVGIG (reference sequence). The CDR3 is 13 residues long. Trimming cost V 3 bases and J 1 base, with 7 bases left between them. The CDR3 here is CAWSDSSYNEQFF. For the CDR3, the DNA is TGTGCCTGGAGCGACAGTTCCTACAATGAGCAGTTCTTC.

This chain uses TRBV7-2 with TRBJ2-2; possible D gene TRBD2, 5 bases. Germline V lookup: CDR1 SGHTA, CDR2 FQGNSA. Trimming took 1 base from V and 5 from J, leaving 14 bases between them. The CDR3 runs 16 residues. CDR3 DNA: TGTGCCAGCAGCTTAGGATATTGGGAGCGTACCGGGGAGCTGTTTTTT. This encodes CASSLGYWERTGELFF.

The chain is built from TRBV10-3 and TRBJ1-1; no reliable D call. The CDR3 sequence is 17 residues long. CDR1 is ENHRY, CDR2 SYGVKD, per germline. V shed 0 bases and J shed 4 bases, with 18 bases lying between them. CDR3 nucleotide sequence: TGTGCCATCAGTGAGTCGTCATGGGGTGAGATAGCCACTGAAGCTTTCTTT. Its translation: CAISESSWGEIATEAFF.

Ten or more counts support this clonotype. This rearrangement joins TRBV4-3 to TRBJ1-1; D gene ambiguous. Trimming shortened V by 0 bases and J by 1 base, and 9 bases separated the two germline ends. Germline assignment: CDR1 LGHNA and CDR2 YSLEER. CDR3 length: 15 residues. CDR3 nucleotide sequence: TGCGCCAGCAGCCAAGACTCGGGAGGGAACACTGAAGCTTTCTTT. It is translated as CASSQDSGGNTEAFF.

A single count supports this clonotype. V gene TRBV30 combines with J gene TRBJ2-1; D not resolved. Germline V gene data show CDR1 as GTSNPN and CDR2 as SVGIG (reference sequence). V was cut by 1 base and J by 6 bases, with 7 bases left in between. The CDR3 loop spans 12 amino acids. This CDR3 reads CAWSGARNEQFF. The CDR3, as DNA: TGTGCCTGGAGTGGGGCCCGCAATGAGCAGTTCTTC.

The J gene is TRBJ1-1, the V gene TRBV20-1, with 8 nucleotides matching TRBD1. There are 13 residues in the CDR3. Germline V lookup: CDR1 DFQATT, CDR2 SNEGSKA (reference sequence). J was trimmed by 8 bases and V by 2 bases; bases with no gene match: 7. The CDR3 DNA reads TGCAGTGCTAGATCGGACAGGGAAGGCGAAGCTTTCTTT. Amino acid sequence: CSARSDREGEAFF.

CDR3: CASKDGTGAGELFF. Here the CDR3 DNA reads TGCGCCAGCAAAGACGGGACAGGGGCCGGGGAGCTGTTTTTT. V and J are TRBV5-1 and TRBJ2-2; 10 positions match TRBD1. J gave up 6 bases and V 6 bases, and 5 bases lay outside the gene matches. The germline V gene encodes CDR1 SGHRS and CDR2 YFSETQ. This CDR3 region has 14 residues.

This clonotype came up a few times. V and J are TRBV7-2 and TRBJ2-7; 11 bases align to TRBD2. In germline, CDR1 is SGHTA, CDR2 FQGNSA. This CDR3 contains 15 residues. The junction had 4 bases not matched to a gene; V was cut back by 4 bases and J by 2 bases. DNA of the CDR3: TGTGCCAGCAGCTCATCTAGCGGGGGGCCCTACGAGCAGTACTTC. Its protein product is CASSSSSGGPYEQYF.

This clonotype was recorded many times. The CDR3 reads CASSSPRLAGGRGQYF. The CDR3 DNA follows: TGTGCCAGCAGCTCCCCGAGGTTAGCGGGAGGCCGTGGGCAGTACTTC. The V and J genes are TRBV7-9 and TRBJ2-7; TRBD2 matches 10 bases. The germline gives CDR1 SEHNR, CDR2 FQNEAQ (reference sequence). After removal of 4 bases from V and 9 bases from J, the junction contained 15 bases not matched to a gene. CDR3 length equals 16 residues.

This clonotype was recorded many times. V and J are TRBV7-8 and TRBJ1-2; no definite D call. Trimming shortened V by 5 bases and J by 8 bases, and 15 bases separated the two germline ends. From germline, CDR1 is SGHVS and CDR2 FQNEAQ. This CDR3 has 13 amino acids. DNA for the CDR3: TGTGCCAGCAGCCGAACGGGCCCGGAGGGCTACACCTTC. Encoded protein: CASSRTGPEGYTF.

J is TRBJ2-1 and V is TRBV12-3 or TRBV12-4; TRBD2 aligns across 7 bases. This CDR3 region has 12 residues. The V and J ends lost 6 bases and 9 bases, in that order; junction bases with no gene match: 5. The CDR3 bases are TGTGCCAGCAGAGCCGGGAGGCGTGAGCAGTTCTTC. Its protein product is CASRAGRREQFF.

The V call is TRBV7-2, the J call TRBJ2-2, with TRBD2 matching over 10 bases. The length of the CDR3 is 15 residues. The germline gives CDR1 SGHTA, CDR2 FQGNSA. V gave up 5 bases and J gave up 7 bases; unmatched junction bases: 7. The CDR3 loop is CASSLRASGSGELFF. The DNA for the CDR3 is TGTGCCAGCAGCCTCCGAGCTAGCGGGAGCGGGGAGCTGTTTTTT.

In its sample, this clonotype was seen many times. The rearrangement links TRBV18 to TRBJ2-3, with D perhaps TRBD2 (6 bases). Trimming took off 4 bases at V and 2 bases at J, with 16 bases between the two ends. Germline CDR1 and CDR2: KGHSH and LQKENI. CDR3 length: 16 residues. The CDR3 protein is CASSLEGLTATDTQYF. CDR3 coding DNA: TGTGCCAGCTCACTTGAGGGACTGACCGCCACAGATACGCAGTATTTT.

J is TRBJ1-5 and V is TRBV6-6; D is unclear. With 2 bases removed from V and 2 bases from J, the gap between germline ends came to 10 bases. CDR3 length: 15 amino acids. Germline-derived CDR1 and CDR2 are MNHNY and SVGAGI (reference sequence). The CDR3 bases are TGTGCCAGCAGTTACCCAGGACTGGGCAATCAGCCCCAGCATTTT. Amino acid sequence: CASSYPGLGNQPQHF.